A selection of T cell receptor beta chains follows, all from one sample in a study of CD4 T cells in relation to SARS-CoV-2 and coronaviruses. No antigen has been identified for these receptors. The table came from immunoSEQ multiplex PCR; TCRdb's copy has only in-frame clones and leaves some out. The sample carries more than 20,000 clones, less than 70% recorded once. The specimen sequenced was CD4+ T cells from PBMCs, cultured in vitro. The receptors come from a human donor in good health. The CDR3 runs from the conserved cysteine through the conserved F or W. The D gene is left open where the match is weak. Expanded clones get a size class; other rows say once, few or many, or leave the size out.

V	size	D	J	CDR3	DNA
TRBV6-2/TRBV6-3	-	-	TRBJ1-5	CASSYIQEVNQPQHF	TGTGCCAGCAGTTACATCCAGGAGGTGAATCAGCCCCAGCATTTT
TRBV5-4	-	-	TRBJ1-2	CASSPGPNYGYTF	TGTGCCAGCAGCCCCGGGCCCAACTATGGCTACACCTTC
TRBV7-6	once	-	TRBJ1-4	CASSLAPSREKLFF	TGTGCCAGCAGCTTAGCCCCCTCCCGAGAAAAACTGTTTTTT
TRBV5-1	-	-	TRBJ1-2	CASSLGLGQNYGYTF	TGCGCCAGCAGCTTGGGGTTGGGGCAGAACTATGGCTACACCTTC
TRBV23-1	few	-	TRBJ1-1	CASSPGASGGGAFF	TGCGCCAGCAGTCCGGGGGCTTCCGGAGGGGGAGCTTTCTTT
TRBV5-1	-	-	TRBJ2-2	CASSSDPNTGELFF	TGCGCCAGCAGCTCGGACCCGAACACCGGGGAGCTGTTTTTT
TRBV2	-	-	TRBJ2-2	CASSEFTGIGELFF	TGTGCCAGCAGTGAATTCACAGGGATCGGGGAGCTGTTTTTT
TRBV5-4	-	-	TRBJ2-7	CASSREQGSYEQYF	TGTGCCAGCAGTCGGGAGCAGGGGTCCTACGAGCAGTACTTC
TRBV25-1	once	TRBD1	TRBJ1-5	CASSEWSGTGDSNQPQHF	TGTGCCAGCAGTGAATGGTCCGGGACAGGGGATAGCAATCAGCCCCAGCATTTT
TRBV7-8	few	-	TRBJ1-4	CASSWGAGLGEKLFF	TGTGCCAGCAGCTGGGGCGCAGGGCTAGGTGAAAAACTGTTTTTT
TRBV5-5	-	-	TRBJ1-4	CASRPSWGRNEKLFF	TGTGCCAGCAGGCCTTCATGGGGGCGGAATGAAAAACTGTTTTTT
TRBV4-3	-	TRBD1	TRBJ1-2	CASSQDGQGAGGYTF	TGCGCCAGCAGCCAAGATGGACAGGGGGCAGGTGGCTACACCTTC
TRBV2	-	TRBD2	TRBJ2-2	CASSARTSTGELFF	TGTGCCAGCAGCGCCCGGACTAGCACCGGGGAGCTGTTTTTT
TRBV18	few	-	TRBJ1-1	CASSPPGQTNTEAFF	TGTGCCAGCTCACCCCCGGGACAAACGAACACTGAAGCTTTCTTT
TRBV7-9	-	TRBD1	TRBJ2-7	CASSLDRGHEQYF	TGTGCCAGCAGCTTGGACAGGGGCCACGAGCAGTACTTC
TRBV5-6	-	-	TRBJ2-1	CASSLVLEQFF	TGTGCCAGCAGCTTAGTTTTGGAGCAGTTCTTC
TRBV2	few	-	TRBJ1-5	CASSPNRDTKTPQHF	TGTGCCAGCAGCCCCAACCGGGACACTAAGACGCCCCAGCATTTT
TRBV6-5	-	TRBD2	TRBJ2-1	CASSSPGTSGNEQFF	TGTGCCAGCAGTTCCCCCGGGACTAGCGGCAATGAGCAGTTCTTC
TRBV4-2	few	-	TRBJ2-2	CASSQVTANTGELFF	TGTGCCAGCAGCCAGGTGACTGCCAACACCGGGGAGCTGTTTTTT
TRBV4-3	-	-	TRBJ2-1	CASSLDLRGVVNEQFF	TGCGCCAGCAGCCTAGACCTGAGGGGAGTCGTCAATGAGCAGTTCTTC
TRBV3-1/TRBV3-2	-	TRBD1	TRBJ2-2	CASSQPRGQGPGELFF	TGTGCCAGCAGCCAACCGCGGGGACAGGGGCCCGGGGAGCTGTTTTTT
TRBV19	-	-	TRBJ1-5	CASSIAGQNQPQHF	TGTGCCAGTAGTATAGCGGGACAAAATCAGCCCCAGCATTTT
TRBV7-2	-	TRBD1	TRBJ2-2	CASSLTQMTGGGELFF	TGTGCCAGCAGCTTAACCCAAATGACAGGGGGAGGGGAGCTGTTTTTT
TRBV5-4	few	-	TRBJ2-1	CASSLSPGASHNEQFF	TGTGCCAGCAGCTTATCCCCAGGGGCTTCACACAATGAGCAGTTCTTC
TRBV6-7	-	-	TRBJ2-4	CASESERNIQYF	TGTGCCAGCGAGAGCGAGAGGAACATTCAGTACTTC
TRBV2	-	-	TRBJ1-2	CASSEIVNYGYTF	TGTGCCAGCAGTGAAATCGTCAACTATGGCTACACCTTC
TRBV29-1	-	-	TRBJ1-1	CSVIKTENTEAFF	TGCAGCGTAATCAAGACAGAGAACACTGAAGCTTTCTTT
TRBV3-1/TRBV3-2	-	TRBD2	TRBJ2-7	CASSQEGSGGSKQYF	TGTGCCAGCAGCCAGGAGGGGAGCGGGGGTAGCAAGCAGTACTTC
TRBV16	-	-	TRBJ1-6	CASSGRVLDNSPLHF	TGTGCCAGCAGCGGACGGGTACTTGATAATTCACCCCTCCACTTT
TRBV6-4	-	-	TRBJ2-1	CASSAPHWANGDEQFF	TGTGCCAGCAGTGCCCCGCATTGGGCCAATGGGGATGAGCAGTTCTTC
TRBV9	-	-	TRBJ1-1	CASSVRGVGTEAFF	TGTGCCAGCAGCGTCCGAGGGGTGGGAACTGAAGCTTTCTTT
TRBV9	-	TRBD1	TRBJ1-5	CASSATGGEGNQPQHF	TGTGCCAGCAGCGCCACAGGGGGCGAAGGCAATCAGCCCCAGCATTTT
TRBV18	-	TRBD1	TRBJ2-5	CASSPLGQGVETQYF	TGTGCCAGCTCACCATTGGGACAGGGGGTAGAGACCCAGTACTTC
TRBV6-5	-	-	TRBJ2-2	CASSSVGLYTGELFF	TGTGCCAGCAGTTCCGTGGGACTTTACACCGGGGAGCTGTTTTTT
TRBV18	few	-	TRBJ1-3	CASSPPGFSGNTIYF	TGTGCCAGCTCACCACCTGGGTTCTCTGGAAACACCATATATTTT
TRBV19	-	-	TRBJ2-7	CASSPTLSPWGEQYF	TGTGCCAGTAGTCCCACACTTAGCCCTTGGGGAGAGCAGTACTTC
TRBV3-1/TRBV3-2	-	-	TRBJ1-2	CASSQRDSGYGYTF	TGTGCCAGCAGCCAAAGGGATAGTGGCTATGGCTACACCTTC
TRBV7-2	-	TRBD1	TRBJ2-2	CASRPGTANTGELFF	TGTGCCAGCAGGCCCGGGACAGCGAACACCGGGGAGCTGTTTTTT
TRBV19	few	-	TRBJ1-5	CASRQGHSNQPQHF	TGTGCCAGTAGACAGGGTCATAGCAATCAGCCCCAGCATTTT
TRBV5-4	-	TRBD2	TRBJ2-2	CASSSLAGRGTGELFF	TGTGCCAGCAGCTCACTAGCGGGAAGGGGTACCGGGGAGCTGTTTTTT